The 3 T cell receptor beta chains below were found in one sample sequenced in a study of a mutant IDH1 vaccine in newly diagnosed glioma (dated by TCRdb to about 2021). According to the study, the label for this sample's time point signals: baseline, week 1 (first vaccination visit). This sample's treatment or condition label indicates: pre-vaccination baseline after standard-of-care therapy. Library method: the immunoSEQ multiplex PCR assay. Here the immuneACCESS table is served through TCRdb, limited to in-frame sequences with V and J called. Missing clones are a known gap in these copies; in checked studies unresolved V genes cover under half, and the rest lacks a known reason. In all, the sample holds some 16,000 clones, and just under 97% of those were seen once. 3.6% of the sample goes to the ten largest clones. This specimen consisted of peripheral blood mononuclear cells (PBMCs), obtained from a glioma patient treated with radiotherapy, temozolomide or both. These receptor sequences come from a woman aged 18-29 years with glioma. Some clones in this sample may be carry-over from other donors' samples.

This chain joins TRBV19 and TRBJ1-2; D gene uncertain. The CDR3 length is 12 residues. The germline V gene has CDR1 LNHDA and CDR2 SQIVND (reference sequence). The germline V and J ends were trimmed by 10 bases and 4 bases, with 13 bases remaining between them. CDR3 in amino acids: CATPDGVYGYTF. The CDR3 nucleotides are TGTGCCACTCCCGACGGCGTCTATGGCTACACCTTC.

The rearrangement links TRBV30 to TRBJ1-4; 7 bases align to TRBD1. This CDR3 has 14 residues. Germline CDR1 and CDR2: GTSNPN and SVGIG (reference sequence). The V segment lost 7 bases and the J segment 3 bases; nucleotides outside the gene matches: 8. CDR3 loop: CASPTGEANEKLFF. CDR3 coding DNA: TGTGCCTCGCCAACAGGGGAAGCTAATGAAAAACTGTTTTTT.

V is TRBV18 and J is TRBJ1-6, with 8 bases fitting TRBD1. Per the germline V gene, CDR1 is KGHSH and CDR2 is LQKENI. J was trimmed by 7 bases and V by 1 base; bases with no gene match: 3. This CDR3 has 15 residues. CDR3 coding DNA: TGTGCCAGCTCACCACAGGGGACAGGCAATTCACCCCTCCACTTT. Translating gives CASSPQGTGNSPLHF.